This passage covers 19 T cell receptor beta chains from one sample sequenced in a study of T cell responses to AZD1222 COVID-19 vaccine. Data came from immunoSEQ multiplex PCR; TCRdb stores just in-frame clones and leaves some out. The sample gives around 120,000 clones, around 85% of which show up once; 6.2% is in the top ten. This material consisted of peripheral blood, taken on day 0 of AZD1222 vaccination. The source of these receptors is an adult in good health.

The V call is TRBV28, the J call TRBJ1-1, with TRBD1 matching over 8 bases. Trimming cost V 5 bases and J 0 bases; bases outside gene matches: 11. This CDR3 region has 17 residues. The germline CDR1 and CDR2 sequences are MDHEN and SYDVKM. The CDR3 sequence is CASSKYRGSIMNTEAFF. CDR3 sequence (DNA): TGTGCCAGCAGTAAATACAGGGGGTCCATAATGAACACTGAAGCTTTCTTT. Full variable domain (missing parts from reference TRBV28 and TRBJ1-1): DVKVTQSSRYLVKRTGEKVFLECVQDMDHENMFWYRQDPGLGLRLIYFSYDVKMKEKGDIPEGYSVSREKKERFSLILESASTNQTSMYLCASSKYRGSIMNTEAFFGQGTRLTVV.

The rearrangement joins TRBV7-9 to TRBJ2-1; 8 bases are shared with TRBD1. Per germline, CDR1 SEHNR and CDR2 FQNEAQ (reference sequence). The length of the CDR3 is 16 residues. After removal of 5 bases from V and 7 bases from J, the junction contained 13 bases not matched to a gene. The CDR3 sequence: CASSTRVGQGWNEQFF. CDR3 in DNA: TGTGCCAGCAGCACCAGGGTCGGACAGGGCTGGAATGAGCAGTTCTTC.

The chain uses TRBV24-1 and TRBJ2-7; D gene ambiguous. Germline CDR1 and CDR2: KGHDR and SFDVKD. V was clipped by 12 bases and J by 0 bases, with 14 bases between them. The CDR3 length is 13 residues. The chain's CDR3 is CASSRQLSYEQYF. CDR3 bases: TGTGCCTCGAGCCGGCAGCTCTCCTACGAGCAGTACTTC.

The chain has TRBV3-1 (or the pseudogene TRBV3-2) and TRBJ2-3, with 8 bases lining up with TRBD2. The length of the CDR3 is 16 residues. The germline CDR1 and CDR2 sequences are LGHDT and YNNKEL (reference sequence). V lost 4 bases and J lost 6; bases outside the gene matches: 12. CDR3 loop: CASSRVAGPRTDTQYF. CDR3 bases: TGTGCCAGCAGCCGGGTAGCGGGACCCCGTACGGATACGCAGTATTTT.

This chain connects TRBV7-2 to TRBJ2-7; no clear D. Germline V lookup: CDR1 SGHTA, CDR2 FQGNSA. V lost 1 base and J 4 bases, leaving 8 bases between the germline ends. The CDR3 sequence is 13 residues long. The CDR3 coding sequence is TGTGCCAGCAGCTTAGACTTCCTTTACGAGCAGTACTTC. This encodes CASSLDFLYEQYF. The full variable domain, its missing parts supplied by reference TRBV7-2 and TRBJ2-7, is GAGVSQSPSNKVTEKGKDVELRCDPISGHTALYWYRQSLGQGLEFLIYFQGNSAPDKSGLPSDRFSAERTGGSVSTLTIQRTQQEDSAVYLCASSLDFLYEQYFGPGTRLTVT.

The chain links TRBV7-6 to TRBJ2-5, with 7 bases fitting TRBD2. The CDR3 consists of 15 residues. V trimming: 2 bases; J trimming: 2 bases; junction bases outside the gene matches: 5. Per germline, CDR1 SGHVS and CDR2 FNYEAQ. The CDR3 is CASSLYSAGQETQYF. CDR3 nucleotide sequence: TGTGCCAGCAGCTTATACTCAGCGGGGCAAGAGACCCAGTACTTC.

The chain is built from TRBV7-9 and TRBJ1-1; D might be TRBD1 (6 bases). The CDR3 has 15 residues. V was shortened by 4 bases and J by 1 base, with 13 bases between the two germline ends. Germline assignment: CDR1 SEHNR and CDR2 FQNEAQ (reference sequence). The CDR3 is CASSSLTGKNTEAFF. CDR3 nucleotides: TGTGCCAGCAGCTCACTTACAGGGAAGAACACTGAAGCTTTCTTT.

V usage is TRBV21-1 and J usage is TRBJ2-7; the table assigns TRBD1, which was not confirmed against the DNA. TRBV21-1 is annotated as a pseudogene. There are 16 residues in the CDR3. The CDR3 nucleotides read TGTGCCAGCGTCCACCGTAGGGACAGGACTAATTACGAGCAGTACTTC. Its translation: CASVHRRDRTNYEQYF.

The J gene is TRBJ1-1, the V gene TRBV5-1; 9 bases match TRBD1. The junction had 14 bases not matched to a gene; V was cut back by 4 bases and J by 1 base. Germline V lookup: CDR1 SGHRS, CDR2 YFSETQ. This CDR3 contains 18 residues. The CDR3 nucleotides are TGCGCCAGCAGCCTCGGACAGGGGAAAGGTTCATGGAACACTGAAGCTTTCTTT. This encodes CASSLGQGKGSWNTEAFF.

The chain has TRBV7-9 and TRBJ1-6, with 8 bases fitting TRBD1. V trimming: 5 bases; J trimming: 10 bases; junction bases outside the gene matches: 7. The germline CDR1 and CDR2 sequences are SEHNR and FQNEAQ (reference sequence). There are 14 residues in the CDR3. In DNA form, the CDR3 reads TGTGCCAGCAGCCAGACAGGGGATGGGTCACCCCTCCACTTT. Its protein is CASSQTGDGSPLHF.

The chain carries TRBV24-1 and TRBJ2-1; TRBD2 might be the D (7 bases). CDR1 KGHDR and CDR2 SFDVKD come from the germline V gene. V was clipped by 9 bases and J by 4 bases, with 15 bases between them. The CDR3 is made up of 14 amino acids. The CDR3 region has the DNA TGTGCCACCGGGGGCGGGGGCCGTTACAATGAGCAGTTCTTC. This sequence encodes CATGGGGRYNEQFF.

CDR3 residues: CASSFGPTTNEKLFF. Written as DNA, the CDR3 is TGTGCCAGCAGCTTTGGACCGACAACTAATGAAAAACTGTTTTTT. The chain employs TRBV11-3 and TRBJ1-4; D ambiguous. The CDR3 covers 15 residues. V dropped 3 bases and J dropped 0 bases, with 8 bases sitting between them. Per the germline V gene, CDR1 is SGHNT and CDR2 is YENEEA.

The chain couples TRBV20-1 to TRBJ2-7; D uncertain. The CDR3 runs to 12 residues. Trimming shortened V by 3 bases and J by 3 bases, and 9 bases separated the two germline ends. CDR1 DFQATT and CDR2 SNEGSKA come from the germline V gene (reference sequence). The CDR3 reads CSASSVSYEQYF. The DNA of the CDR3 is TGCAGTGCTAGTTCCGTAAGCTACGAGCAGTACTTC.

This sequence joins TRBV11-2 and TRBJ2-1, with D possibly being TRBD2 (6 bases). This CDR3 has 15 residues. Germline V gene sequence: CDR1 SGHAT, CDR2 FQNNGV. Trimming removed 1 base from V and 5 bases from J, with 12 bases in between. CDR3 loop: CASSLGVSGDNEQFF. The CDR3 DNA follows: TGTGCCAGCAGCTTAGGAGTTAGCGGCGACAATGAGCAGTTCTTC.

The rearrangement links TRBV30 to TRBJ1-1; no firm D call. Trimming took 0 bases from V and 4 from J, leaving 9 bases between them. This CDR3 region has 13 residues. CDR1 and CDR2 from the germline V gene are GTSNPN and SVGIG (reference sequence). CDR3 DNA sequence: TGTGCCTGGAGTGTACTCGTGCGCACTGAAGCTTTCTTT. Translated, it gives CAWSVLVRTEAFF. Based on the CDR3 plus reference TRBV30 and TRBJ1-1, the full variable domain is SQTIHQWPATLVQPVGSPLSLECTVEGTSNPNLYWYRQAAGRGLQLLFYSVGIGQISSEVPQNLSASRPQDRQFILSSKKLLLSDSGFYLCAWSVLVRTEAFFGQGTRLTVV.

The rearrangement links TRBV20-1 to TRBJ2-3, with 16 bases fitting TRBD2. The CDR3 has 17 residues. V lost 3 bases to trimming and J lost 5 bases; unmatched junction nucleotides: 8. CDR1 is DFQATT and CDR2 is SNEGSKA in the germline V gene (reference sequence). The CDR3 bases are TGCAGTGCTAGTGGGACTAGCGGGGGGGCCGATAAAGATACGCAGTATTTT. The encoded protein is CSASGTSGGADKDTQYF.

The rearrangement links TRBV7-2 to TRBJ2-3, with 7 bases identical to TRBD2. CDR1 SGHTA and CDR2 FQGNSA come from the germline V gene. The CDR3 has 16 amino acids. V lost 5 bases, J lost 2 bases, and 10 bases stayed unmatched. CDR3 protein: CASSLEGRGNTDTQYF. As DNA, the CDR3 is TGTGCCAGCAGCCTAGAGGGGCGGGGGAACACAGATACGCAGTATTTT.

CDR3 DNA: TGTGCCAGCAGCGCAGGGGACAGTAGCTCCTACGAGCAGTACTTC. This gives the protein CASSAGDSSSYEQYF. The gene calls are TRBV9 and TRBJ2-7; 7 bases are a match to TRBD1. CDR3 length: 15 amino acids. The ends lost 3 bases at V and 0 bases at J; junction bases unmatched: 6. Germline V gene sequence: CDR1 SGDLS, CDR2 YYNGEE.

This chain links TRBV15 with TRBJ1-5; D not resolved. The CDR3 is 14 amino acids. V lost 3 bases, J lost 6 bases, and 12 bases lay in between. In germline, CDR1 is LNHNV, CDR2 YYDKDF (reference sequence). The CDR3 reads CATSSNRAGQPQHF. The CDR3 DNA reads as TGTGCCACCAGCAGTAACCGGGCTGGTCAGCCCCAGCATTTT.